This T cell receptor (beta chain) was identified in a study of regulatory T cells in long-lasting Graves disease. At the level of the study: Graves' disease counted as persistent after over 5 years of antithyroid drugs with positive TSH receptor antibodies. Broader study findings: When disease was persistent, TRBV28, TRBJ1-2 and TRBJ2-5 were the favored segments. Persistent Graves' patients showed reduced TCR diversity versus newly diagnosed patients.

This clonotype was recorded at least ten times. Its specificity is unknown. To make TCR beta libraries, researchers used iRepertoire HTBI primers and Arm-PCR of CDR3 regions. Original methodology: Identified segments across samples numbered under 80 TRBV and about 15 TRBJ. TCRdb re-analysed the multiplex PCR reads in MiXCR, keeping a single row per CDR3 protein. TCRdb's processing, not the authors' own work, is the source of the V and J calls. The sample lists 420,000 or so distinct CDR3 sequences, roughly a quarter occurring once. Specified time point: persistent/refractory GD, antithyroid drugs over 5 years with positive TRAb. The TCR library was prepared using RNA isolated from PBMCs. Trimming stripped 3 bases from V and 9 bases from J, with 14 bases between. The CDR3 contains 13 residues. Germline CDR1 is LNHDA and CDR2 is SQIVND (reference sequence).

The sample here was peripheral blood mononuclear cells (PBMCs), taken when the disease was refractory, from a patient treated with antithyroid drugs. The receptor was isolated from a female donor with Graves disease. This sequence joins TRBV19 and TRBJ1-1; D ambiguous. The chain's CDR3 is CASSMMPPRKAFF. The DNA of the CDR3 is TGTGCCAGTAGTATGATGCCCCCGCGAAAAGCTTTCTTT.